Given below is one TCR beta chain in context. In terms of age and location, participants ranged from about 18 to 95 years and lived in about 25 US areas. Which cohort a participant joined came from the clinical history participants gave. Symptom resolution, clearance, or two negative PCRs marked the recovered donors of Cohort 3. There are 16 residues in the CDR3. Germline CDR1 SGHVS, CDR2 FQNEAQ. Trimming took 3 bases from V and 4 from J; bases not matched to a gene: 9. This entry belongs to a study of blood T cell repertoires in COVID-19. Overall study: PBMCs, B-cell-depleted T cells, or T cells provided the cDNA or gDNA that made up the material.

The data were produced by immunoSEQ multiplex PCR, yet TCRdb's version contains in-frame clones alone and is incomplete. This table has a few hundred thousand clones, 70% to 90% appearing once. Sequenced sample: PBMCs or T cells enriched from blood (not recorded which). The rearrangement links TRBV7-8 to TRBJ2-3; TRBD2 agrees at 8 bases. This receptor was identified in a woman aged 40 to 50 who had recovered from COVID-19. This CDR3 is CASSFLRGAGSDTQYF. CDR3 sequence (DNA): TGTGCCAGCAGCTTCCTGCGGGGGGCAGGTTCAGATACGCAGTATTTT. Full variable domain (rest looked up from reference TRBV7-8 and TRBJ2-3): GAGVSQSPRYKVAKRGQDVALRCDPISGHVSLFWYQQALGQGPEFLTYFQNEAQLDKSGLPSDRFFAERPEGSVSTLKIQRTQQEDSAVYLCASSFLRGAGSDTQYFGPGTRLTVL.